The clone carrying this T cell receptor (beta chain) has a handful of counts. The antigen is undetermined. The sample belongs to a study of Ad26.COV2.S vaccination and SARS-CoV-2 variants. Across the whole study: Intramuscular Ad26.COV2.S at 5x10^10 or 1x10^11 viral particles.

The treatment is: around 19 received Ad26.COV2.S at low or high dose, single or two shots; about 5 received placebo; per-sample allocation not given. Specimen acquisition occurred on day 63 following the initial vaccine or placebo injection. Measured with immunoSEQ multiplex PCR; TCRdb has only the in-frame clones, and not every one. Among some 640,000 clones, around 90% were seen once, and the ten largest hold nearly 1.5%. Overall study results and limits: In TCR breadth and depth analyses, total T cell responses may have been underestimated. In vaccinated individuals, spike-specific CD8+ and CD4+ T cell responses reportedly displayed substantial breadth. Comparable non-spike TCR breadth was observed in vaccine and placebo recipients.

CDR1 and CDR2 (germline): MNHEY, SMNVEV (reference sequence). The CDR3 extends over 15 amino acids. V was shortened by 3 bases and J by 4 bases, with 15 bases between the two germline ends. The sample here was peripheral blood, taken in a trial of Ad26.COV2.S vaccine versus placebo. The rearrangement links TRBV27 to TRBJ1-1; D not resolved. This receptor was obtained from a person aged 18-65 years who received the Ad26.COV2.S COVID-19 vaccine or a placebo. As DNA, the CDR3 is TGTGCCAGCAGTTTGCAGGCGAGCATCTCCACTGAAGCTTTCTTT. As protein: CASSLQASISTEAFF.